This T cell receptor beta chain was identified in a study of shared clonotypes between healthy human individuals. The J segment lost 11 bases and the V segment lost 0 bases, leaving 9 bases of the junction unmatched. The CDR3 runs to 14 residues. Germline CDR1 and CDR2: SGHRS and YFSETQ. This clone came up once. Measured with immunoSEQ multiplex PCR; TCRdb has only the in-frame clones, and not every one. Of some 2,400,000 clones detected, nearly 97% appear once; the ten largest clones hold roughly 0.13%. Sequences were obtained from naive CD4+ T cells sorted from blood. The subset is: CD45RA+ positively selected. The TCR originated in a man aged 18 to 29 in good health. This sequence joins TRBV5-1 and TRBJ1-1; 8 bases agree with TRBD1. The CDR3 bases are TGCGCCAGCAGCTTGGCGGACAGGGACGTGGTGGCTTTCTTT. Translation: CASSLADRDVVAFF.